The 30 T cell receptor beta chains in this list originate from one sample, sequenced in a study of T cells in narcolepsy. Repertoires were generated with immunoSEQ multiplex PCR, while TCRdb's copy carries only in-frame clones and drops some. This sample yields about 35,000 clones, of which more than 75% are seen a single time; about 2.5% belongs to the top ten. The sample consisted of memory (CD45RA-) CD4+ T cells from blood. The receptors derive from a human donor in good health.

The chain uses TRBV7-9 and TRBJ2-1; D might be TRBD2 (5 bases). The length of the CDR3 is 12 residues. Trimming removed 5 bases from V and 7 bases from J, with 9 bases in between. Germline assignment: CDR1 SEHNR and CDR2 FQNEAQ (reference sequence). Here the CDR3 reads CASSQLANEQFF. DNA of the CDR3: TGTGCCAGCAGCCAGCTAGCTAATGAGCAGTTCTTC.

This clone was seen more than once but under ten times. The V and J genes are TRBV2 and TRBJ2-1; a weak D match, TRBD2 (6 bases). Germline CDR1 is SNHLY and CDR2 is FYNNEI. The CDR3 runs 15 residues. Deletions cut 0 bases from V and 10 bases from J, with 16 bases between. The CDR3: CASSEAREPPREQFF. For the CDR3, the DNA is TGTGCCAGCAGTGAAGCGCGGGAACCCCCCCGCGAGCAGTTCTTC.

The chain couples TRBV19 to TRBJ1-5; 10 bases are a match to TRBD1. This CDR3 spans 15 amino acids. J was trimmed by 5 bases and V by 4 bases; bases with no gene match: 5. The germline CDR1 and CDR2 sequences are LNHDA and SQIVND (reference sequence). CDR3 coding DNA: TGTGCCAGTAGTAAGACAGGGGGCTGGTATCAGCCCCAGCATTTT. Its protein product is CASSKTGGWYQPQHF.

The V call is TRBV11-2, the J call TRBJ2-2, with 14 bases aligning to TRBD2. The CDR3 length is 17 residues. CDR1 is SGHAT, CDR2 FQNNGV, per germline. The V and J ends lost 10 bases and 1 base, in that order; junction bases with no gene match: 8. CDR3 coding DNA: TGTGCCATCATACAGGGGACTAGCGGGAGGAACACCGGGGAGCTGTTTTTT. Its translation is CAIIQGTSGRNTGELFF.

This clone was seen a handful of times. This chain uses TRBV6-5 with TRBJ2-1; D unresolved. The CDR3 runs to 13 residues. V was shortened by 2 bases and J by 6 bases, with 8 bases between the two germline ends. The germline V gene has CDR1 MNHEY and CDR2 SVGAGI. The CDR3 reads CASSYDQFNEQFF. CDR3 nucleotide sequence: TGTGCCAGCAGTTACGACCAGTTCAATGAGCAGTTCTTC.

CDR3 sequence reads: CASRRTIQETQYF. CDR3 sequence (DNA): TGTGCCAGCAGACGGACCATCCAAGAGACCCAGTACTTC. The rearrangement joins TRBV6-1 to TRBJ2-5; D not resolved. The CDR3 is 13 residues long. Germline lookup yields CDR1 MNHNS and CDR2 SASEGT. Trimming took 6 bases from V and 1 from J, leaving 9 bases between them.

This chain connects TRBV5-1 to TRBJ1-2, with a possible D match to TRBD1 (6 bases). V was cut by 4 bases and J by 7 bases, with 11 bases left in between. The CDR3 loop spans 12 amino acids. Germline V lookup: CDR1 SGHRS, CDR2 YFSETQ. As DNA, the CDR3 is TGCGCCAGCAGCCGTACAGGGCTTGGCTACACCTTC. It translates to CASSRTGLGYTF.

This chain links TRBV4-1 with TRBJ2-3, with 7 bases matching TRBD2. Trimming removed 0 bases from V and 3 bases from J; junction bases left unmatched: 3. Germline assignment: CDR1 MGHRA and CDR2 YSYEKL. The CDR3 covers 15 residues. The CDR3 reads CASSQEGRETDTQYF. The CDR3 DNA follows: TGCGCCAGCAGCCAAGAAGGGAGGGAGACAGATACGCAGTATTTT.

The V gene is TRBV6-4, the J gene TRBJ2-5; the D is unclear. From germline, CDR1 is MRHNA and CDR2 SNTAGT. This CDR3 region has 12 residues. Deletions cut 7 bases from V and 1 base from J, with 7 bases between. CDR3 sequence reads: CASIGGQETQYF. CDR3 DNA: TGTGCCAGCATCGGCGGCCAAGAGACCCAGTACTTC.

The DNA for the CDR3 is TGTGCCAGCAGCCCACTAGCGGGAGGCGCCTACAATGAGCAGTTCTTC. This encodes CASSPLAGGAYNEQFF. The rearrangement links TRBV5-6 to TRBJ2-1, with 12 nucleotides matching TRBD2. Trimming removed 4 bases from V and 2 bases from J; junction bases left unmatched: 4. The CDR3 is 16 residues long. Germline CDR1 SGHDT, CDR2 YYEEEE.

This clone was recorded a few times. The chain couples TRBV19 to TRBJ1-4; weak D call: TRBD1 (6 bases). Per the germline V gene, CDR1 is LNHDA and CDR2 is SQIVND (reference sequence). The length of the CDR3 is 14 residues. V lost 6 bases to trimming and J lost 4 bases, with 12 bases between them. This chain's CDR3 is CASSHGGGNEKLFF. The CDR3 region has the DNA TGTGCCAGTAGCCACGGAGGGGGTAATGAAAAACTGTTTTTT.

The V and J genes are TRBV10-1 and TRBJ2-3, with unresolved D. This CDR3 has 16 amino acids. V lost 2 bases and J lost 2, with 14 bases in between. CDR1 WNHNN and CDR2 SYGVQD come from the germline V gene (reference sequence). The CDR3 DNA follows: TGCGCCAGCAGTGAGGGATGGAATCGGCTCACAGATACGCAGTATTTT. Protein product: CASSEGWNRLTDTQYF.

This rearrangement joins TRBV6-5 to TRBJ1-1, with a weak D call TRBD1 (5 bases). The V gene lost 0 bases and the J gene lost 4 bases, with 12 bases spanning the gap. This CDR3 has 15 residues. Germline V gives CDR1 MNHEY, CDR2 SVGAGI. CDR3 DNA: TGTGCCAGCAGTTACTCGATAGGGGCGCGCACTGAAGCTTTCTTT. The encoded protein is CASSYSIGARTEAFF.

The chain carries TRBV5-5 and TRBJ1-2; 8 nucleotides line up with TRBD1. After removal of 3 bases from V and 4 bases from J, the junction contained 5 bases not matched to a gene. The V gene's germline CDR1 is SGHKS and CDR2 YYEKEE (reference sequence). The CDR3 is made up of 14 amino acids. In DNA form, the CDR3 reads TGTGCCAGCAGCTCCGGACAGGGAGGCTATGGCTACACCTTC. This encodes CASSSGQGGYGYTF.

The J gene is TRBJ1-6, the V gene TRBV7-6, with D tentatively TRBD1 (5 bases). Germline V gene data show CDR1 as SGHVS and CDR2 as FNYEAQ. CDR3 length: 13 residues. V lost 5 bases and J 6 bases, leaving 8 bases between the germline ends. The DNA for the CDR3 is TGTGCCAGCAGCCCTAGGGGTAATTCACCCCTCCACTTT. It codes for CASSPRGNSPLHF.

The chain links TRBV5-1 to TRBJ2-5, with D possibly TRBD1 on 6 matching bases. CDR1 and CDR2 from the germline V gene are SGHRS and YFSETQ. Trimming left V 5 bases short and J 5 bases short, with 13 bases between. The CDR3 totals 13 residues. CDR3 in DNA: TGCGCCAGCAGTCTACAGGGTAGGGAGACCCAGTACTTC. Its protein is CASSLQGRETQYF.

This clone is a singleton in its sample. V usage is TRBV25-1 and J usage is TRBJ2-3, with D tentatively TRBD2 (5 bases). The CDR3 consists of 16 residues. Germline CDR1 reads MGHDK; CDR2 reads SYGVNS. V was trimmed by 5 bases and J by 2 bases, leaving 17 bases between them. The CDR3: CASSPKRAEDTDTQYF. CDR3 bases: TGTGCCAGCAGTCCAAAGAGGGCAGAAGACACAGATACGCAGTATTTT.

Here the CDR3 DNA reads TGTGCCAGCAGCTTAGTAATAGGGGGAACCTACAATGAGCAGTTCTTC. Protein: CASSLVIGGTYNEQFF. V is TRBV7-6 and J is TRBJ2-1; a possible D gene is TRBD1 (6 bases). V shed 1 base and J shed 2 bases, with 12 bases lying between them. This CDR3 comprises 16 residues. Germline-derived CDR1 and CDR2 are SGHVS and FNYEAQ.

This chain connects TRBV6-5 to TRBJ2-7; TRBD2 matches at 8 bases. From germline, CDR1 is MNHEY and CDR2 SVGAGI. V shed 5 bases, J shed 1 base, and the junction held 7 bases outside the gene matches. This CDR3 region has 15 residues. Here the CDR3 reads CASSPRGGRSYEQYF. The CDR3 DNA is TGTGCCAGCAGTCCCCGCGGGGGGCGGTCCTACGAGCAGTACTTC.

As to this clone: Other nucleotide sequences from this sample produce the same CDR3. This chain links TRBV11-2 with TRBJ1-3; D unclear. The CDR3 has 14 residues. V dropped 4 bases and J dropped 0 bases, with 7 bases sitting between them. The germline CDR1 and CDR2 sequences are SGHAT and FQNNGV. CDR3 region: CASSSINSGNTIYF. The CDR3 DNA reads as TGTGCCAGCAGCTCCATAAACTCTGGAAACACCATATATTTT.

The chain links TRBV21-1 to TRBJ1-5; the D call TRBD1 from the table was never checked on the DNA. TRBV21-1 is described as a pseudogene. The CDR3 consists of 15 residues. The CDR3 loop reads CASSFQDRCNQPQHF. The CDR3 nucleotides are TGTGCCAGCAGCTTTCAGGACAGGTGCAATCAGCCCCAGCATTTT.

This chain joins TRBV18 and TRBJ1-3; the match to TRBD1 covers 7 bases. The CDR3 sequence is 17 residues long. Germline CDR1 is KGHSH and CDR2 is LQKENI. The ends lost 1 base at V and 1 base at J; junction bases unmatched: 7. In DNA, the CDR3 is TGTGCCAGCTCACCACGGGGACAGACTCTGTCTGGAAACACCATATATTTT. Protein product: CASSPRGQTLSGNTIYF.

This chain uses TRBV30 with TRBJ1-5; D not resolved. The V end was cut by 2 bases, the J end by 5 bases, with 10 bases between. Germline loops: CDR1 GTSNPN, CDR2 SVGIG (reference sequence). CDR3 length equals 13 residues. The CDR3 region has the DNA TGTGCCTGGAGTAGTCAGAGCTATCAGCCCCAGCATTTT. This sequence encodes CAWSSQSYQPQHF.

This chain links TRBV5-4 with TRBJ2-1, with unresolved D. The V and J ends lost 3 bases and 5 bases respectively, with 3 bases between them. Germline CDR1 is SGHNT and CDR2 is YYREEE (reference sequence). This CDR3 is built from 11 residues. The DNA for the CDR3 is TGTGCCAGCAGCTCGAACAATGAGCAGTTCTTC. Protein product: CASSSNNEQFF.

V gene TRBV11-2 combines with J gene TRBJ2-1; 8 nucleotides line up with TRBD1. The CDR3 has 16 amino acids. Germline lookup yields CDR1 SGHAT and CDR2 FQNNGV. J gave up 7 bases and V 5 bases, and 13 bases lay outside the gene matches. The CDR3 is CASSQTQGASENEQFF. CDR3 nucleotides: TGTGCCAGCAGCCAAACCCAGGGGGCGAGTGAGAATGAGCAGTTCTTC.

This chain connects TRBV5-1 to TRBJ2-2, with D uncertain. CDR3 length: 15 amino acids. V was trimmed by 0 bases and J by 4 bases, leaving 10 bases between them. Germline CDR1 and CDR2: SGHRS and YFSETQ. The CDR3 protein is CASSLGLDGTGELFF. For the CDR3, the DNA is TGCGCCAGCAGCTTGGGCCTAGACGGCACCGGGGAGCTGTTTTTT.

The rearrangement joins TRBV6-5 to TRBJ1-3; D call uncertain. The CDR3 extends over 14 amino acids. Trimming pared 4 bases from V and 3 bases from J, leaving 10 bases between. Germline-derived CDR1 and CDR2 are MNHEY and SVGAGI. The CDR3 region is CASSSTSRGNTIYF. The CDR3 DNA follows: TGTGCCAGCAGTTCCACCTCTCGTGGAAACACCATATATTTT.

The chain has TRBV6-5 and TRBJ2-3, with D perhaps assigned TRBD1 or TRBD2 (5 bases each). CDR1 and CDR2 from the germline V gene are MNHEY and SVGAGI. The CDR3 totals 15 residues. Trimming took off 1 base at V and 6 bases at J, with 14 bases between the two ends. The CDR3 region has the DNA TGTGCCAGCAGTTACTTGGGGGTAATCACGGATACGCAGTATTTT. It is translated as CASSYLGVITDTQYF.

The chain combines TRBV9 with TRBJ2-7, with TRBD1 matching 12 bases. The CDR3 is 16 amino acids. The V segment lost 6 bases and the J segment 2 bases; nucleotides outside the gene matches: 9. CDR1 and CDR2 (germline): SGDLS, YYNGEE. CDR3 region: CASNPGQGAVPYEQYF. CDR3 bases: TGTGCCAGCAACCCGGGACAGGGGGCTGTGCCCTACGAGCAGTACTTC. Looking up the rest from reference TRBV9 and TRBJ2-7 gives the full variable domain: DSGVTQTPKHLITATGQRVTLRCSPRSGDLSVYWYQQSLDQGLQFLIQYYNGEERAKGNILERFSAQQFPDLHSELNLSSLELGDSALYFCASNPGQGAVPYEQYFGPGTRLTVT.

This clone was counted only a few times. V gene TRBV30 combines with J gene TRBJ1-1; no reliable D call. V lost 3 bases and J 1 base, leaving 9 bases between the germline ends. The germline CDR1 and CDR2 sequences are GTSNPN and SVGIG (reference sequence). The length of the CDR3 is 13 residues. CDR3 DNA: TGTGCCTGGAGCTCAGAGGCGAACACTGAAGCTTTCTTT. This encodes CAWSSEANTEAFF.